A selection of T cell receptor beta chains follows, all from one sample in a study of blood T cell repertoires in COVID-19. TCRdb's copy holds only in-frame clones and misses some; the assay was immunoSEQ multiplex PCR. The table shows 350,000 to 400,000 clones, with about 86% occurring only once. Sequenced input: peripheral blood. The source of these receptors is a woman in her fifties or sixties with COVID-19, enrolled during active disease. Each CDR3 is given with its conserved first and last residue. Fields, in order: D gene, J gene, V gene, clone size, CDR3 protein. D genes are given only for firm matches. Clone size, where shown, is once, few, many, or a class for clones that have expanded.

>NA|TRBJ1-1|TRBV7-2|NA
CASSFARGNTEAFF
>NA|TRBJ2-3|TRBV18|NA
CASSPPLGFRNTDTQYF
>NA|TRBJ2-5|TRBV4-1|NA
CASSQGGLQETQYF
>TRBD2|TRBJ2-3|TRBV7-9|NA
CASRGTSGQRGGTDTQYF
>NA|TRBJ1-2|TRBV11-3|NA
CASSSLIRDPRRANYGYTF
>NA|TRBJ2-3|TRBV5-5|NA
CASSYSADTQYF
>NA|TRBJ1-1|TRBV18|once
CASSPPLNGYTEAFF
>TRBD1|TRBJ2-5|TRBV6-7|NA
CASDGQGQETQYF
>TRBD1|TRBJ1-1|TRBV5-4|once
CASSATGGGRATEAFF
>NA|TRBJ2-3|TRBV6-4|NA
CASSPSRGTDTQYF
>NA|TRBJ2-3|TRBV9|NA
CASSVVAVEMTDTQYF
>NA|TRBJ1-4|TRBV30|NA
CAWIGFLRLTNEKLFF
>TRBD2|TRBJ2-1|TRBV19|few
CASSLTSGGFYEQFF
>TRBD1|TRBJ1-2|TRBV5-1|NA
CASSSGTAARGYTF
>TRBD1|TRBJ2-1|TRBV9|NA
CASSGQGASEQFF
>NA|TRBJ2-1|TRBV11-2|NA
CASSLARPYNEQFF
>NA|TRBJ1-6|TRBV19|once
CASGREASTLHF
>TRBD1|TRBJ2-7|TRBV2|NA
CASSEDRASYEQYF
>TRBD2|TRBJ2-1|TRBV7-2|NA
CASSLSGGARNEQFF
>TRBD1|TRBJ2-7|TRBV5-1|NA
CASSLQGAPLYEQYF
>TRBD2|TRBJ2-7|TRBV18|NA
CASSPTSSGGSYEQYF
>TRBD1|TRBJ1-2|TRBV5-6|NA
CASSTGNYGYTF
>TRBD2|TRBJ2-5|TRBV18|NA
CASSPGLADVTQYF
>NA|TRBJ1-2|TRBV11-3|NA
CASSPTPGGNYVGGYTF
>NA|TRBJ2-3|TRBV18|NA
CASSQSGGTDTQYF
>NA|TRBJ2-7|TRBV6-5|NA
CASSSAGIRYEQYF
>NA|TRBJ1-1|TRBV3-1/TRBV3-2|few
CASGRALTNTEAFF
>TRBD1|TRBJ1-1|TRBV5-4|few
CASSPPGTGGEWTEAFF
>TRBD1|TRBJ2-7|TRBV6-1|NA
CASSEAGTAYEQYF
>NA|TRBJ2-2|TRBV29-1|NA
CSVGRVASGELFF
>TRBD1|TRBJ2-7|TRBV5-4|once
CASSLGQGAVYEQYF
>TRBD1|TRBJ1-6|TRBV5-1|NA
CASSQDRNNNSPLHF